Listed here are 13 T cell receptor beta chains from one sample, sequenced in a study of blood T cell repertoires in COVID-19. Method: immunoSEQ multiplex PCR; TCRdb's copy keeps in-frame clones and lacks some. The sample carries about 250,000 clones, around 88% recorded once. The sequencing input was peripheral blood. The receptors come from a man aged 35-49 years with active or convalescent COVID-19.

The V gene is TRBV18, the J gene TRBJ2-2; TRBD1 agrees at 9 bases. The CDR3 loop spans 19 amino acids. The germline CDR1 and CDR2 sequences are KGHSH and LQKENI. Trimming removed 6 bases from V and 6 bases from J; junction bases left unmatched: 20. The CDR3 here is CASSPRTTTGGASSGELFF. CDR3 sequence (DNA): TGTGCCAGCTCCCCTAGAACAACAACAGGGGGCGCATCATCCGGGGAGCTGTTTTTT.

The chain employs TRBV7-3 and TRBJ1-5, with D perhaps matching TRBD1 (6 bases). CDR1 and CDR2 from the germline V gene are SGHTA and FQGTGA. Trimming left V 2 bases short and J 9 bases short, with 20 bases between. The length of the CDR3 is 16 residues. CDR3 loop: CASSLPFRGGRPPQHF. The CDR3 DNA is TGTGCCAGCAGCTTACCCTTTCGTGGGGGCCGCCCGCCCCAGCATTTT.

In its sample, this clone was seen a few times. The genes are TRBV7-3 and TRBJ1-1; D gene ambiguous. The CDR3 consists of 13 residues. The germline V gene encodes CDR1 SGHTA and CDR2 FQGTGA. V shed 3 bases and J shed 6 bases, with 11 bases lying between them. The CDR3 DNA is TGTGCCAGCAGCTTTACCCAGGAGGCTGAAGCTTTCTTT. Its protein product is CASSFTQEAEAFF.

This rearrangement joins TRBV21-1 to TRBJ2-7; the tabulated D call, TRBD2, remains unverified against the DNA. TRBV21-1 is a pseudogene locus. The CDR3 runs 16 residues. The CDR3 nucleotides are TGTGCCAGCAGCAAAGAATTTCGGGGGGGCGAGTACGAGCAGTACTTC. This codes for CASSKEFRGGEYEQYF.

In this sample, this clone turned up many times. V and J are TRBV7-9 and TRBJ1-6, with D unresolved. The CDR3 totals 18 residues. The V gene's germline CDR1 is SEHNR and CDR2 FQNEAQ (reference sequence). The V end lost 1 base, the J end lost 3 bases, and 16 bases lay between the germline ends. This CDR3 reads CASSLGRSEADYNSPLHF. For the CDR3, the DNA is TGTGCCAGCAGCTTAGGTAGGTCGGAGGCGGACTATAATTCACCCCTCCACTTT. Complete variable domain (other parts from reference TRBV7-9 and TRBJ1-6): DTGVSQNPRHKITKRGQNVTFRCDPISEHNRLYWYRQTLGQGPEFLTYFQNEAQLEKSRLLSDRFSAERPKGSFSTLEIQRTEQGDSAMYLCASSLGRSEADYNSPLHFGNGTRLTVT.

This chain links TRBV28 with TRBJ2-1; 10 bases line up with TRBD2. In germline, CDR1 is MDHEN, CDR2 SYDVKM. J lost 7 bases, V lost 6 bases, and 12 bases had no gene match. This CDR3 is built from 16 residues. CDR3 DNA: TGTGCCAGCAGCGATGCCCTAGCGGGAGCGCATAATGAGCAGTTCTTC. Protein product: CASSDALAGAHNEQFF.

The sample holds one count of this clone. V gene TRBV15 combines with J gene TRBJ1-5, with D possibly being TRBD1 (5 bases). V lost 0 bases to trimming and J lost 1 base, with 13 bases between them. The CDR3 extends over 17 amino acids. CDR1 is LNHNV, CDR2 YYDKDF, per germline (reference sequence). CDR3 region: CATSRDGGDLSNQPQHF. The CDR3, as DNA: TGTGCCACCAGCAGAGATGGGGGGGATCTAAGCAATCAGCCCCAGCATTTT.

This chain connects TRBV11-2 to TRBJ2-2; D is possibly TRBD1 (5 bases). Per germline, CDR1 SGHAT and CDR2 FQNNGV. The CDR3 totals 14 residues. Between the trimmed V and J ends, which lost 7 bases and 0 bases, there was a span of 9 bases. CDR3 residues: CASTPTANTGELFF. The DNA of the CDR3 is TGTGCCAGCACCCCGACAGCGAACACCGGGGAGCTGTTTTTT.

CDR3 residues: CASSLEQGSTGELFF. The CDR3 DNA follows: TGCGCCAGCAGCTTGGAGCAGGGCAGCACCGGGGAGCTGTTTTTT. V and J are TRBV5-1 and TRBJ2-2; possible D gene TRBD1, 5 bases. This CDR3 region has 15 residues. CDR1 and CDR2 from the germline V gene are SGHRS and YFSETQ. Trimming removed 0 bases from V and 4 bases from J, with 10 bases in between.

This sequence joins TRBV11-3 and TRBJ1-1, with TRBD1 as a possible D gene (6 bases). CDR3 length: 14 amino acids. Deletions cut 1 base from V and 0 bases from J, with 6 bases between. Germline V gives CDR1 SGHNT, CDR2 YENEEA. CDR3 in DNA: TGTGCCAGCAGCTTAGGACAGGTGAACACTGAAGCTTTCTTT. Its protein product is CASSLGQVNTEAFF. Looking up the rest from reference TRBV11-3 and TRBJ1-1 gives the full variable domain: EAGVVQSPRYKIIEKKQPVAFWCNPISGHNTLYWYLQNLGQGPELLIRYENEEAVDDSQLPKDRFSAERLKGVDSTLKIQPAELGDSAVYLCASSLGQVNTEAFFGQGTRLTVV.

The gene calls are TRBV7-9 and TRBJ1-2; no reliable D call. V gave up 5 bases and J gave up 7 bases, with 14 bases separating them. This CDR3 spans 13 amino acids. Germline lookup yields CDR1 SEHNR and CDR2 FQNEAQ (reference sequence). Here the CDR3 reads CASSPSSTSGYTF. CDR3 coding DNA: TGTGCCAGCAGCCCCAGTTCGACTAGTGGCTACACCTTC.

The rearrangement joins TRBV3-1 (or the pseudogene TRBV3-2) to TRBJ1-2; perhaps TRBD1 as D (5 bases). Germline CDR1 reads LGHDT; CDR2 reads YNNKEL (reference sequence). V gave up 0 bases and J gave up 5 bases, with 16 bases separating them. This CDR3 comprises 16 residues. CDR3 DNA sequence: TGTGCCAGCAGCCAAGAGGGGCAGGGCCGAATTTATGGCTACACCTTC. Translating gives CASSQEGQGRIYGYTF.

The rearrangement uses TRBV11-3 and TRBJ2-1; 14 bases line up with TRBD2. The length of the CDR3 is 15 residues. With V trimmed by 4 bases and J by 9 bases, 5 bases remained unmatched. Germline V gene lookup returns CDR1 SGHNT and CDR2 YENEEA. The CDR3 loop reads CASSSEGLAGAEQFF. The CDR3 bases are TGTGCCAGCAGCTCCGAGGGACTAGCGGGAGCTGAGCAGTTCTTC. Together with reference TRBV11-3 and TRBJ2-1, the CDR3 gives the full variable domain: EAGVVQSPRYKIIEKKQPVAFWCNPISGHNTLYWYLQNLGQGPELLIRYENEEAVDDSQLPKDRFSAERLKGVDSTLKIQPAELGDSAVYLCASSSEGLAGAEQFFGPGTRLTVL.